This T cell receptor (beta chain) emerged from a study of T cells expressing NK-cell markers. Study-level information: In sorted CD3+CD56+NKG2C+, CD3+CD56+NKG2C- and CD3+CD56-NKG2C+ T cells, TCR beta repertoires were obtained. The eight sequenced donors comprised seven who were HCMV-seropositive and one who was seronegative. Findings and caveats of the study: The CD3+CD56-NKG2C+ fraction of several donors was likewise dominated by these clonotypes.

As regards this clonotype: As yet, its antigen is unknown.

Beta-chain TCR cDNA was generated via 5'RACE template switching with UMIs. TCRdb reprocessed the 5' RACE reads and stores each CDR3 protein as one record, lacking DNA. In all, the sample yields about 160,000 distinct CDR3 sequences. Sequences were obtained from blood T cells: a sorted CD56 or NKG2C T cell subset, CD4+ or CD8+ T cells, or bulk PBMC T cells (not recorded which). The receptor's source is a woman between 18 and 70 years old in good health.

The CDR3 region is CASSASSNQPQHF. The J gene is TRBJ1-5, the V gene TRBV5-1. The germline CDR1 and CDR2 sequences are SGHRS and YFSETQ. This CDR3 has 13 residues.